The 22 T cell receptor beta chains presented below share a single source sample, sequenced in a study of T cells in Graves' hyperthyroidism and ophthalmopathy. RNA transcripts provided the source from which TCR beta CDR3 regions were amplified. First-round RT-PCR of the TCR CDR3 relied on the HTBI primer set. TCRdb fed the multiplex PCR reads into MiXCR, producing one record per CDR3 protein. The sample contains approximately 400,000 distinct CDR3 sequences, approximately 15% of which appear only once. Sequencing used blood. Receptors were obtained from a woman in her sixties with Graves' hyperthyroidism.

The chain uses TRBV12-3 or TRBV12-4 and TRBJ2-2; weak D call: TRBD1 (5 bases). The V end lost 7 bases, the J end lost 6 bases, and 15 bases lay between the germline ends. The CDR3 consists of 14 residues. The CDR3 coding sequence is TGTGCCAGCATGAGCCAGGGTATCCCCGGGGAGCTGTTTTTT. Protein product: CASMSQGIPGELFF.

This clonotype was observed at least ten times. The V call is TRBV28, the J call TRBJ2-7, with 9 bases matching TRBD1. The ends lost 6 bases at V and 4 bases at J; junction bases unmatched: 7. Germline V gives CDR1 MDHEN, CDR2 SYDVKM. There are 14 residues in the CDR3. CDR3 amino acids: CASRGGQGGYEQYF. The CDR3 DNA is TGTGCCAGCAGGGGGGGACAGGGCGGTTACGAGCAGTACTTC. Complete variable domain (other parts from reference TRBV28 and TRBJ2-7): DVKVTQSSRYLVKRTGEKVFLECVQDMDHENMFWYRQDPGLGLRLIYFSYDVKMKEKGDIPEGYSVSREKKERFSLILESASTNQTSMYLCASRGGQGGYEQYFGPGTRLTVT.

This clonotype was counted many times. The V gene is TRBV12-3 or TRBV12-4, the J gene TRBJ2-7, with D uncertain. The V and J ends lost 3 bases and 3 bases respectively, with 9 bases between them. The CDR3 is 13 amino acids. CDR3 protein: CASSFGIGYEQYF. In DNA form, the CDR3 reads TGTGCCAGCAGTTTTGGGATAGGCTACGAGCAGTACTTC.

The chain employs TRBV11-1 and TRBJ2-5, with 14 bases identical to TRBD2. V lost 5 bases and J lost 1; bases outside the gene matches: 0. The length of the CDR3 is 15 residues. Looked up from germline, CDR1 is SGHAT and CDR2 is FQDESV (reference sequence). Here the CDR3 DNA reads TGTGCCAGCAGCGGGACTAGCGGGAGCCAAGAGACCCAGTACTTC. Protein sequence: CASSGTSGSQETQYF. Full variable domain (outside the CDR3, taken from reference TRBV11-1 and TRBJ2-5): EAEVAQSPRYKITEKSQAVAFWCDPISGHATLYWYRQILGQGPELLVQFQDESVVDDSQLPKDRFSAERLKGVDSTLKIQPAELGDSAMYLCASSGTSGSQETQYFGPGTRLLVL.

A few counts support this clonotype. The chain recombines TRBV19 with TRBJ1-5; D may be TRBD1 (5 bases). Trimming stripped 3 bases from V and 1 base from J, with 16 bases between. CDR1 and CDR2 from the germline V gene are LNHDA and SQIVND (reference sequence). The CDR3 has 17 residues. The CDR3 loop is CASSMTQWGGSNQPQHF. The CDR3, as DNA: TGTGCCAGTAGTATGACCCAGTGGGGGGGAAGCAATCAGCCCCAGCATTTT. The whole variable domain, filled in from reference TRBV19 and TRBJ1-5, reads DGGITQSPKYLFRKEGQNVTLSCEQNLNHDAMYWYRQDPGQGLRLIYYSQIVNDFQKGDIAEGYSVSREKKESFPLTVTSAQKNPTAFYLCASSMTQWGGSNQPQHFGDGTRLSIL.

There are many counts of this clonotype. The V gene is TRBV7-9, the J gene TRBJ2-1; D is undetermined. The germline V and J ends were trimmed by 1 base and 7 bases, with 8 bases remaining between them. The CDR3 contains 13 residues. Germline CDR1 SEHNR, CDR2 FQNEAQ (reference sequence). This CDR3 reads CASSLDGDNEQFF. CDR3 bases: TGTGCCAGCAGCTTAGACGGCGATAATGAGCAGTTCTTC.

The chain carries TRBV28 and TRBJ1-1, with D possibly TRBD1 on 6 matching bases. Per germline, CDR1 MDHEN and CDR2 SYDVKM. CDR3 length: 13 residues. V lost 10 bases and J 4 bases, leaving 16 bases between the germline ends. The CDR3 reads CATLNRVITEAFF. In DNA, the CDR3 is TGTGCCACACTAAACAGGGTAATCACTGAAGCTTTCTTT.

This clonotype was counted between two and nine times. Mismatch with germline at one junction end may stem from a read error. The rearrangement uses TRBV11-3 and TRBJ2-5; D gene ambiguous. The V gene's germline CDR1 is SGHNT and CDR2 YENEEA. The CDR3 loop spans 16 amino acids. The CDR3 sequence is CASSLQTTKLQETRYF. DNA for the CDR3: TGTGCCAGCAGCTTACAGACAACCAAGCTTCAAGAGACCCGGTACTTC.

Details on this clonotype: A much larger clone differs from this one at a single base, so this may be a read error. This CDR3 reads CTSRSGGLAGEQFF. DNA for the CDR3: TGTACCAGCAGGTCGGGTGGACTAGCCGGGGAGCAGTTCTTC. The chain is built from TRBV2 and TRBJ2-1, with TRBD2 matching 8 bases. The germline gives CDR1 SNHLY, CDR2 FYNNEI. The CDR3 consists of 14 residues. Full variable domain (outside the CDR3, taken from reference TRBV2 and TRBJ2-1): EPEVTQTPSHQVTQMGQEVILRCVPISNHLYFYWYRQILGQKVEFLVSFYNNEISEKSEIFDDQFSVERPDGSNFTLKIRSTKLEDSAMYFCTSRSGGLAGEQFFGPGTRLTVL.

V gene TRBV19 combines with J gene TRBJ2-5; D is perhaps TRBD2 (6 bases). The CDR3 sequence is 15 residues long. V lost 5 bases, J lost 4 bases, and 17 bases lay in between. Germline V gives CDR1 LNHDA, CDR2 SQIVND (reference sequence). The CDR3 sequence: CASSDMTRSRETQYF. The CDR3 coding sequence is TGTGCCAGTAGTGACATGACTAGGTCTCGAGAGACCCAGTACTTC.

The genes are TRBV20-1 and TRBJ2-5, with D unresolved. There are 11 residues in the CDR3. The V and J ends lost 5 bases and 1 base respectively, with 5 bases between them. Per germline, CDR1 DFQATT and CDR2 SNEGSKA (reference sequence). The DNA for the CDR3 is TGCAGTGCTGTGACCCAAGAGACCCAGTACTTC. Residues: CSAVTQETQYF.

This clonotype was seen ten or more times. The CDR3 bases are TGTGCCAGCAGTCCCCCACAGGGAACCTACGAGCAGTACTTC. Protein: CASSPPQGTYEQYF. V gene TRBV28 combines with J gene TRBJ2-7; possibly TRBD1 for D (6 bases). CDR3 length: 14 residues. Trimming left V 5 bases short and J 2 bases short, with 13 bases between. Germline CDR1 and CDR2: MDHEN and SYDVKM.

Notes on this clonotype: A much larger clone is a single base away; this may be a read error. The rearrangement uses TRBV6-1 and TRBJ1-2; TRBD1 might be the D (5 bases). Germline V gene sequence: CDR1 MNHNS, CDR2 SASEGT. The CDR3 loop spans 14 amino acids. This chain's CDR3 is CASGETWGVYGYTF. The CDR3 nucleotides read TGTGCCAGCGGTGAGACATGGGGGGTCTATGGCTACACCTTC.

The V gene is TRBV6-1, the J gene TRBJ2-5; a weak D match, TRBD2 (5 bases). Deletions cut 8 bases from V and 9 bases from J, with 13 bases between. Germline V gene sequence: CDR1 MNHNS, CDR2 SASEGT. The CDR3 covers 11 residues. In DNA form, the CDR3 reads TGTGCCAGCGCGAAGCGGCAGGCCCAGTACTTC. This codes for CASAKRQAQYF.

With respect to this clonotype: A much larger clone differs from this one at a single base, so this may be a read error. This chain joins TRBV30 and TRBJ2-1, with a tentative D call TRBD2 (6 bases). Germline-derived CDR1 and CDR2 are GTSNPN and SVGIG (reference sequence). The CDR3 consists of 15 residues. This CDR3 is CASSRDLRSSNEQLF. The DNA for the CDR3 is TGTGCCTCGTCCCGGGACTTGCGATCGAGCAATGAGCAGCTCTTC.

The chain employs TRBV5-1 and TRBJ2-5; D may match TRBD1 or TRBD2 (5 bases each). The V gene's germline CDR1 is SGHRS and CDR2 YFSETQ. The CDR3 length is 14 residues. V was shortened by 4 bases and J by 2 bases, with 12 bases between the two germline ends. CDR3 amino acids: CASSVGTRQETQYF. For the CDR3, the DNA is TGCGCCAGCAGCGTAGGGACGCGACAAGAGACCCAGTACTTC.

In its sample, this clonotype was seen a few times. At one end the junction does not follow the germline gene, possibly because of a read error. The chain recombines TRBV19 with TRBJ2-1; 7 nucleotides line up with TRBD2. The CDR3 is made up of 16 amino acids. Germline V gene sequence: CDR1 LNHDA, CDR2 SQIVND (reference sequence). For the CDR3, the DNA is TGTGCCAGTAGTATCCCCAGCGGGACCTCCCACAATGAGCAGTTCTTC. It specifies CASSIPSGTSHNEQFF.

As to this clonotype: A much larger clonotype is one base distant, so this may be a read error. The chain joins TRBV7-9 to TRBJ2-1, with TRBD2 matching 7 bases. CDR1 is SEHNR and CDR2 is FQNEAQ in the germline V gene (reference sequence). This CDR3 is 15 amino acids long. The trim removed 7 bases at V and 2 bases at J, leaving 8 bases unmatched. CDR3 sequence: CASNPHLAAYNEQFF. In DNA form, the CDR3 reads TGTGCCAGCAACCCACACCTAGCGGCCTACAATGAGCAGTTCTTC.

The sample holds many counts of this clonotype. The chain couples TRBV6-5 to TRBJ2-7; TRBD1 matches at 8 bases. Germline V gene data show CDR1 as MNHEY and CDR2 as SVGAGI. J was trimmed by 1 base and V by 0 bases; bases with no gene match: 5. The CDR3 loop spans 16 amino acids. The CDR3 spells CASSYSNGQGSYEQYF. CDR3 DNA: TGTGCCAGCAGTTACTCGAACGGACAGGGATCCTACGAGCAGTACTTC.

This clonotype was counted ten times or more. The chain couples TRBV7-2 to TRBJ2-2, with D maybe TRBD1 (5 bases). This CDR3 is 15 amino acids long. The germline gives CDR1 SGHTA, CDR2 FQGNSA. Trimming pared 5 bases from V and 3 bases from J, leaving 13 bases between. In DNA, the CDR3 is TGTGCCAGCAGCGCGCAGGGTGCGTACACCGGGGAGCTGTTTTTT. Its protein is CASSAQGAYTGELFF.

Comment on this clonotype: The junction does not match germline at one end; this may be a read error. This chain connects TRBV4-1 to TRBJ2-5, with TRBD1 matching 9 bases. The CDR3 has 16 amino acids. Germline V gene sequence: CDR1 MGHRA, CDR2 YSYEKL. The CDR3 region is CTSSQVETGGEETQYF. Written as DNA, the CDR3 is TGCACCAGCAGCCAAGTAGAAACAGGGGGCGAAGAGACCCAGTACTTC.

A single count supports this clonotype. The chain uses TRBV2 and TRBJ2-2, with TRBD2 as a possible D gene (5 bases). The ends were cut back, 6 bases at V and 0 bases at J, with 8 bases in the middle. CDR1 SNHLY and CDR2 FYNNEI come from the germline V gene. The CDR3 runs to 14 residues. In nucleotides, the CDR3 is TGTGCCAGCAGCGTTAGCGCGAACACCGGGGAGCTGTTTTTT. As protein: CASSVSANTGELFF.